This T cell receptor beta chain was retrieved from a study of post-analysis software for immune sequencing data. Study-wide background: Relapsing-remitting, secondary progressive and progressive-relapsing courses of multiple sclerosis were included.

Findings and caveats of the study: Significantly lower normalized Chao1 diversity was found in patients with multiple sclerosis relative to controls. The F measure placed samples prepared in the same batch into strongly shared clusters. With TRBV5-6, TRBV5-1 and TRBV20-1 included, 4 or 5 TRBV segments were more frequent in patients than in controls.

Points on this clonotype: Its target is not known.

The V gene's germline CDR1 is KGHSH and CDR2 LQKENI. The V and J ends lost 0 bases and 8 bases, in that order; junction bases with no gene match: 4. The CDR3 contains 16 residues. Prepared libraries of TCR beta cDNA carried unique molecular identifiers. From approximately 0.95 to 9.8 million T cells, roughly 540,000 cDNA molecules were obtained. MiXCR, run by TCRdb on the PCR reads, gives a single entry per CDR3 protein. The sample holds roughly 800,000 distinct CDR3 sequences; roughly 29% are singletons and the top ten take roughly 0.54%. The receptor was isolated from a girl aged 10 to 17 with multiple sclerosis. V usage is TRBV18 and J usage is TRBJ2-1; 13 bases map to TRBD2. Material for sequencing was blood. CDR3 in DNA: TGTGCCAGCTCACCACCGACTAGCGGGAGGTTTGATGAGCAGTTCTTC. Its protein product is CASSPPTSGRFDEQFF. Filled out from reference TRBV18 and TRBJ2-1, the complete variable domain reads NAGVMQNPRHLVRRRGQEARLRCSPMKGHSHVYWYRQLPEEGLKFMVYLQKENIIDESGMPKERFSAEFPKEGPSILRIQQVVRGDSAAYFCASSPPTSGRFDEQFFGPGTRLTVL.